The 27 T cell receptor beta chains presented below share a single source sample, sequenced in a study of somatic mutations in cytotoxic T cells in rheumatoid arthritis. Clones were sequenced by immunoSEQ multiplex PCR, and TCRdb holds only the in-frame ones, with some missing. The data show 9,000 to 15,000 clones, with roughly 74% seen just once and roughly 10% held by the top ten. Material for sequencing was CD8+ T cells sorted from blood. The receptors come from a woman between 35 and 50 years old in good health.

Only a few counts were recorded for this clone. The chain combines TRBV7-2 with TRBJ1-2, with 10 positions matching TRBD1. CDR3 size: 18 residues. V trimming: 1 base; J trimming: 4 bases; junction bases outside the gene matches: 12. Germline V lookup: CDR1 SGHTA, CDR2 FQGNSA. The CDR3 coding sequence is TGTGCCAGCAGCTTAGATAGGGGACAGGGGATCTCCGGCTATGGCTACACCTTC. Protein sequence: CASSLDRGQGISGYGYTF.

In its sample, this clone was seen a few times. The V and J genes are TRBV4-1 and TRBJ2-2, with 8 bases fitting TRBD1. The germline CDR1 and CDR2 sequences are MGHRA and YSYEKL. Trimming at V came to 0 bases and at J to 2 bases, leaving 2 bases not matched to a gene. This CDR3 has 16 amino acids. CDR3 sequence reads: CASSQDGTGNTGELFF. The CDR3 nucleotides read TGCGCCAGCAGCCAAGATGGGACAGGCAACACCGGGGAGCTGTTTTTT.

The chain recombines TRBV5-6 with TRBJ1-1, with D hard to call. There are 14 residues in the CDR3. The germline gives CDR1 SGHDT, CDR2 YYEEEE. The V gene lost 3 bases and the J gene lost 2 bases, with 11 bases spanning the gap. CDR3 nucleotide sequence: TGTGCCAGCAGCTGGGGAACGGGTAACACTGAAGCTTTCTTT. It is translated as CASSWGTGNTEAFF. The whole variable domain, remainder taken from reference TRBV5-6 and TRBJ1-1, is DAGVTQSPTHLIKTRGQQVTLRCSPKSGHDTVSWYQQALGQGPQFIFQYYEEEERQRGNFPDRFSGHQFPNYSSELNVNALLLGDSALYLCASSWGTGNTEAFFGQGTRLTVV.

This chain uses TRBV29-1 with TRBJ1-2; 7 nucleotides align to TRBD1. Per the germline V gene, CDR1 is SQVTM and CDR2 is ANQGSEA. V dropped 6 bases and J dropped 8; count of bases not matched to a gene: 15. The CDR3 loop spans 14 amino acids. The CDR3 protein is CSVPGPNRGRGYTF. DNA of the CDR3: TGCAGCGTCCCTGGTCCGAACAGGGGACGCGGCTACACCTTC.

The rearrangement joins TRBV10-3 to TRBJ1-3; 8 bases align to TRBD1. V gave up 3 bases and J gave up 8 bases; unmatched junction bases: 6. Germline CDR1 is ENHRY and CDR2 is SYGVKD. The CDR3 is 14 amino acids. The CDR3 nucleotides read TGTGCCATCAGTGACCCGACAGGGGTCGACACCATATATTTT. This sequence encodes CAISDPTGVDTIYF.

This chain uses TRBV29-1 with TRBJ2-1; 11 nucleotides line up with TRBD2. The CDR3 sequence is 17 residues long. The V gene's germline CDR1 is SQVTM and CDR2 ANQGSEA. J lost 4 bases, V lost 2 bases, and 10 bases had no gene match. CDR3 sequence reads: CSVEQWSGLADYNEQFF. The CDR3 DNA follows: TGCAGCGTTGAACAATGGTCGGGACTAGCGGATTACAATGAGCAGTTCTTC.

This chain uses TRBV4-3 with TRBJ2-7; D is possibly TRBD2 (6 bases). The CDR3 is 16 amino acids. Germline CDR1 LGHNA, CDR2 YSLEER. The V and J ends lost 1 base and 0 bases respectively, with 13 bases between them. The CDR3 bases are TGCGCCAGCAGCCAAGCGGCGGGACTCATCTCCTACGAGCAGTACTTC. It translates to CASSQAAGLISYEQYF.

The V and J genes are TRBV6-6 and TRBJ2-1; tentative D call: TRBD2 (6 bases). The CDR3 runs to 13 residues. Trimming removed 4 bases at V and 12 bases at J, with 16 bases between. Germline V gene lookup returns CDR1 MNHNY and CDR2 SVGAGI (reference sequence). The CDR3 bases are TGTGCCAGCAGTTCCCCCCGGGACTTCGGGCAGTTCTTC. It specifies CASSSPRDFGQFF.

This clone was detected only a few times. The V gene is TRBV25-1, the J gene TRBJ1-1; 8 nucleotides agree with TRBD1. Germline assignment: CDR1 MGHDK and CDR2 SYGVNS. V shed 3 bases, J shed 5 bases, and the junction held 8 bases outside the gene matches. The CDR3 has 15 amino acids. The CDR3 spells CASSDQRTGRTEAFF. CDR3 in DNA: TGTGCCAGCAGTGACCAAAGGACAGGGAGGACTGAAGCTTTCTTT.

The CDR3 bases are TGTGCCAGCAGTCCACCCGAAGACAGGGTGACTGAAGCTTTCTTT. Protein product: CASSPPEDRVTEAFF. The rearrangement joins TRBV28 to TRBJ1-1; TRBD1 matches 7 bases. After removal of 5 bases from V and 5 bases from J, the junction contained 11 bases not matched to a gene. Germline CDR1 reads MDHEN; CDR2 reads SYDVKM. This CDR3 has 15 amino acids.

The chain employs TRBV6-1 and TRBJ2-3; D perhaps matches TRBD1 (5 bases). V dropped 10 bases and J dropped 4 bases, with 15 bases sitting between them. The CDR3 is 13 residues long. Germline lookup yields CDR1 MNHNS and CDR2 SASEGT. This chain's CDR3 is CAIQGILADTQYF. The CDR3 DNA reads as TGTGCCATCCAGGGTATCCTCGCAGATACGCAGTATTTT.

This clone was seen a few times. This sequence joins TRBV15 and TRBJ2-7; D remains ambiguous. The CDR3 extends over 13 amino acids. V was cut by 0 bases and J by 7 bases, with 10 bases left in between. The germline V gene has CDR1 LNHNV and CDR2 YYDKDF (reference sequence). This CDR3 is CATSRDPGGEQYV. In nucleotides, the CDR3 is TGTGCCACCAGCAGAGATCCTGGCGGTGAGCAGTACGTC.

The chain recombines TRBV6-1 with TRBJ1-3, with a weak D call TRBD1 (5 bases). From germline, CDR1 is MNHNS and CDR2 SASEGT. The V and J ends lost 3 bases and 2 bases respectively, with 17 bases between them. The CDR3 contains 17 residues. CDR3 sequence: CASSDHNVQGAGNTIYF. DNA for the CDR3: TGTGCCAGCAGTGACCATAATGTGCAGGGAGCTGGAAACACCATATATTTT.

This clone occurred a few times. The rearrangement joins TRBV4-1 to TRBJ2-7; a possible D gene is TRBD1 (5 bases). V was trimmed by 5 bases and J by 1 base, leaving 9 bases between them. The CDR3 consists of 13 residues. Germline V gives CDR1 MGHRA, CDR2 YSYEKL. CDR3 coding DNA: TGCGCCAGCAGCATCCGACAGTCCTACGAGCAGTACTTC. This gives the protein CASSIRQSYEQYF.

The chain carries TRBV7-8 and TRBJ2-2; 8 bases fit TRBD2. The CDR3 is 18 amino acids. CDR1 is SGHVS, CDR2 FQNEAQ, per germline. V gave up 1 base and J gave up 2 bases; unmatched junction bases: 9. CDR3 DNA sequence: TGTGCCAGCAGCTTAGATTCCATGAGCGGGGGTAACACCGGGGAGCTGTTTTTT. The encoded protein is CASSLDSMSGGNTGELFF. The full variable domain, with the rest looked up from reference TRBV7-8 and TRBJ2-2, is GAGVSQSPRYKVAKRGQDVALRCDPISGHVSLFWYQQALGQGPEFLTYFQNEAQLDKSGLPSDRFFAERPEGSVSTLKIQRTQQEDSAVYLCASSLDSMSGGNTGELFFGEGSRLTVL.

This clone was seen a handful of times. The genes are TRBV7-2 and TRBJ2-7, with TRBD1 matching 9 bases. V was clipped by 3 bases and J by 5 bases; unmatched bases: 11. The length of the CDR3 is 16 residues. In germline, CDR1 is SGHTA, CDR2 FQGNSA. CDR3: CASSLFLTGGVDEQYF. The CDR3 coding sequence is TGTGCCAGCAGCTTGTTTTTAACAGGGGGCGTCGACGAGCAGTACTTC.

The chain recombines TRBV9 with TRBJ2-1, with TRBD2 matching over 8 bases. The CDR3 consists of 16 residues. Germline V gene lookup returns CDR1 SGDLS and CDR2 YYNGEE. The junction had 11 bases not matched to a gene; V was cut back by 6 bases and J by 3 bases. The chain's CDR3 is CASNPIASGFYNEQFF. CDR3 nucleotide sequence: TGTGCCAGCAACCCGATTGCTAGCGGGTTCTACAATGAGCAGTTCTTC.

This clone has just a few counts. The CDR3 loop reads CASSLAGGNEQFF. The DNA for the CDR3 is TGTGCCAGCAGCTTAGCGGGGGGGAATGAGCAGTTCTTC. V and J are TRBV7-6 and TRBJ2-1; 7 nucleotides match TRBD2. V gave up 0 bases and J gave up 7 bases; unmatched junction bases: 0. This CDR3 region has 13 residues. The germline V gene has CDR1 SGHVS and CDR2 FNYEAQ.

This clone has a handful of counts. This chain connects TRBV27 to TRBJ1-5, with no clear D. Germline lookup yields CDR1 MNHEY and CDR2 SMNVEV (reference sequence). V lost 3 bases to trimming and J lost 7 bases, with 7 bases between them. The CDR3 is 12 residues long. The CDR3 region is CASSFANQPQHF. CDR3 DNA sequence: TGTGCCAGCAGTTTTGCCAACCAGCCCCAGCATTTT.

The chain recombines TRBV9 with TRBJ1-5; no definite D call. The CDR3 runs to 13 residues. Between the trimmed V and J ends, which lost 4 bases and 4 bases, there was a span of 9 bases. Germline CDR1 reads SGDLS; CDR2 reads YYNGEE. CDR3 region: CASSLAGNQPQHF. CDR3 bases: TGTGCCAGCAGCTTAGCGGGTAATCAGCCCCAGCATTTT. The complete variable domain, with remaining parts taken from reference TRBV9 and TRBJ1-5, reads DSGVTQTPKHLITATGQRVTLRCSPRSGDLSVYWYQQSLDQGLQFLIQYYNGEERAKGNILERFSAQQFPDLHSELNLSSLELGDSALYFCASSLAGNQPQHFGDGTRLSIL.

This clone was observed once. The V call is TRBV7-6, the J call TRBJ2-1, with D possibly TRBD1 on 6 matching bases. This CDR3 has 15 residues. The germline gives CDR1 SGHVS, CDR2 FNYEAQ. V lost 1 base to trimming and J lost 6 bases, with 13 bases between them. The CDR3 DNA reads TGTGCCAGCAGCTTAGACCAGGGGTTGAGCAATGAGCAGTTCTTC. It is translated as CASSLDQGLSNEQFF. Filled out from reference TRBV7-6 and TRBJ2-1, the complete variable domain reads GAGVSQSPRYKVTKRGQDVALRCDPISGHVSLYWYRQALGQGPEFLTYFNYEAQQDKSGLPNDRFSAERPEGSISTLTIQRTEQRDSAMYRCASSLDQGLSNEQFFGPGTRLTVL.

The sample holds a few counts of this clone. CDR3 residues: CASSLNSAYGYTF. The CDR3 bases are TGTGCCAGCAGTTTAAACTCCGCCTATGGCTACACCTTC. This sequence joins TRBV27 and TRBJ1-2; D not resolved. Trimming removed 2 bases from V and 4 bases from J, with 8 bases in between. CDR3 length equals 13 residues. CDR1 MNHEY and CDR2 SMNVEV come from the germline V gene (reference sequence).

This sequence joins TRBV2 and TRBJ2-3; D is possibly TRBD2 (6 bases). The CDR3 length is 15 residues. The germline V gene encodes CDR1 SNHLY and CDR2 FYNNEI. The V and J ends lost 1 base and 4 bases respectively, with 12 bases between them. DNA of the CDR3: TGTGCCAGCAGTGAAGGGACTAATGTGGCAGATACGCAGTATTTT. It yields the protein CASSEGTNVADTQYF.

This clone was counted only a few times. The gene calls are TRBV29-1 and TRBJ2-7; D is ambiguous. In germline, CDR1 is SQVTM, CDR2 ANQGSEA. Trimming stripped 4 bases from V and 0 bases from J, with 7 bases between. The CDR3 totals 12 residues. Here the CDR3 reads CSVAQDSYEQYF. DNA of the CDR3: TGCAGCGTTGCCCAGGACTCCTACGAGCAGTACTTC.

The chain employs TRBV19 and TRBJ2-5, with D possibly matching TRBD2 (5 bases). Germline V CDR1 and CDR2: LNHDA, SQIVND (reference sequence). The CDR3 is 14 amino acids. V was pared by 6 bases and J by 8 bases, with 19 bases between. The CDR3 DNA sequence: TGTGCCAGTAGCCACGTGGGAGATGGGGAAACCCAGTACTTC. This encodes CASSHVGDGETQYF.

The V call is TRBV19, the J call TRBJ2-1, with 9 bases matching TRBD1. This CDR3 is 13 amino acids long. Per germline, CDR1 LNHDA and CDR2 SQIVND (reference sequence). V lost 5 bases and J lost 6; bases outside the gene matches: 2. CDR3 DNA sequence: TGTGCCAGTAGTGCACAGGGGGCCAATGAGCAGTTCTTC. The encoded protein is CASSAQGANEQFF.

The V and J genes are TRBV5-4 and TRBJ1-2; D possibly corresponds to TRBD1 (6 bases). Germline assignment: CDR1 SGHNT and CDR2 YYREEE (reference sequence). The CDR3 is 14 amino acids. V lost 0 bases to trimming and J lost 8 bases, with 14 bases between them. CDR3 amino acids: CASSLAGQGQGYTF. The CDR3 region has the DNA TGTGCCAGCAGCTTGGCCGGGCAGGGGCAGGGCTACACCTTC. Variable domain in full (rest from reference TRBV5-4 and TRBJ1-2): ETGVTQSPTHLIKTRGQQVTLRCSSQSGHNTVSWYQQALGQGPQFIFQYYREEENGRGNFPPRFSGLQFPNYSSELNVNALELDDSALYLCASSLAGQGQGYTFGSGTRLTVV.